A selection of T cell receptor beta chains follows, all from one sample in a study of T cells after yellow fever vaccination. Using its own MiXCR run on the 5' RACE reads, TCRdb lists one record per CDR3 protein. The table has 600,000 to 750,000 distinct CDR3 sequences, more than 9% seen once. The material sequenced was PBMCs, taken on the day of the yellow fever booster vaccination. The source is a man under 40 who received the YFV17D yellow fever vaccine. Both conserved end residues are part of each CDR3. A D gene is named only where the DNA matches it firmly. Clone size is shown for a subset of rows, as once, few, many or a class of expanded clone.

j_call: TRBJ1-4; clone_size: few; v_call: TRBV7-2; d_call: -; cdr3_nt: TGTGCCAGCGGTCGGGCTAATGAAAAACTGTTTTTT; cdr3_aa: CASGRANEKLFF
j_call: TRBJ2-1; clone_size: -; v_call: TRBV7-3; d_call: TRBD1; cdr3_nt: TGTGCCAGCAGCTTGTTTACCGGGACAGCTAATGAGCAGTTCTTC; cdr3_aa: CASSLFTGTANEQFF
j_call: TRBJ1-2; clone_size: many; v_call: TRBV7-9; d_call: TRBD1; cdr3_nt: TGTGCCAGCAACTACCACGACAGGGAATCGTATGGCTACACCTTC; cdr3_aa: CASNYHDRESYGYTF
j_call: TRBJ2-1; clone_size: few; v_call: TRBV2; d_call: -; cdr3_nt: TGTGCCAGCAGTGAGGACGGTCACAATGAGCAGTTCTTC; cdr3_aa: CASSEDGHNEQFF
j_call: TRBJ2-1; clone_size: -; v_call: TRBV20-1; d_call: TRBD2; cdr3_nt: TGCAGTGCTAGTAAGGTCTGGGGGGGGGATGAGCAGTTCTTC; cdr3_aa: CSASKVWGGDEQFF
j_call: TRBJ2-3; clone_size: many; v_call: TRBV5-1; d_call: -; cdr3_nt: TGCGCCAGCAGAGAGAGCGTGCTTGGCACAGATACGCAGTATTTT; cdr3_aa: CASRESVLGTDTQYF
j_call: TRBJ2-1; clone_size: few; v_call: TRBV7-7; d_call: TRBD2; cdr3_nt: TGTGCTAGCAGCTACCCGGGACTAGCGCGGTTC; cdr3_aa: CASSYPGLARF
j_call: TRBJ2-5; clone_size: -; v_call: TRBV3-1; d_call: TRBD2; cdr3_nt: TGTGCCAGCAGCCAAGATTCCATCCGCGCGGGAGCCCAAGAGACCCAGTACTTC; cdr3_aa: CASSQDSIRAGAQETQYF
j_call: TRBJ2-5; clone_size: -; v_call: TRBV12-3/TRBV12-4; d_call: TRBD2; cdr3_nt: TGTGCCAGCAGGTTCGCGGGAGGTGGAGAGACCCAGTACTTC; cdr3_aa: CASRFAGGGETQYF
j_call: TRBJ2-3; clone_size: many; v_call: TRBV5-1; d_call: -; cdr3_nt: TGCGCCAGCGGTACCCAAGGCCAGGGCACAGATACGCAGTATTTT; cdr3_aa: CASGTQGQGTDTQYF
j_call: TRBJ2-5; clone_size: many; v_call: TRBV29-1; d_call: -; cdr3_nt: TGCAGCGTTCGTCCGAAGGAGGAGACCCAGTACTTC; cdr3_aa: CSVRPKEETQYF
j_call: TRBJ2-1; clone_size: many; v_call: TRBV5-1; d_call: -; cdr3_nt: TGCGCCAGCAGCTTGAGAGGACAGTCCTTAGTCAATGAGCAGTTCTTC; cdr3_aa: CASSLRGQSLVNEQFF
j_call: TRBJ1-2; clone_size: -; v_call: TRBV5-8; d_call: -; cdr3_nt: TGTGCCGGCAGCTCTCGACAGTTAAACTATGGCTACACCTTC; cdr3_aa: CAGSSRQLNYGYTF
j_call: TRBJ2-2; clone_size: few; v_call: TRBV7-7; d_call: TRBD2; cdr3_nt: TGTGCCAGCAGCTTAGGGGGACTAGCGGGAACCGGGGAGCTGTTTTTT; cdr3_aa: CASSLGGLAGTGELFF
j_call: TRBJ2-1; clone_size: few; v_call: TRBV24-1; d_call: -; cdr3_nt: TGTGCCACCAGCAGAGGAAAAACCCATGAGCAGTTCTTC; cdr3_aa: CATSRGKTHEQFF
j_call: TRBJ2-7; clone_size: -; v_call: TRBV7-2; d_call: TRBD2; cdr3_nt: TGTGCCAGCAGCCTAATCGGACTAGCGGGAGGGAACGAGCAGTACTTC; cdr3_aa: CASSLIGLAGGNEQYF
j_call: TRBJ2-1; clone_size: few; v_call: TRBV15; d_call: TRBD2; cdr3_nt: TGTGCCACCAGCAGAGATCGGGCTAGCGGGGGTCTGAATGAGCAGTTCTTC; cdr3_aa: CATSRDRASGGLNEQFF
j_call: TRBJ2-7; clone_size: many; v_call: TRBV28; d_call: TRBD1; cdr3_nt: TGTGCCAGTCACGGGACAGGGGTGGTCGAAGAAAACTACGAGCAGTACTTC; cdr3_aa: CASHGTGVVEENYEQYF
j_call: TRBJ1-2; clone_size: -; v_call: TRBV7-2; d_call: -; cdr3_nt: TGTGCCAGCAGCCCGTCCAGGAGTCTTAACTATGGCTACACCTTC; cdr3_aa: CASSPSRSLNYGYTF
j_call: TRBJ2-3; clone_size: few; v_call: TRBV9; d_call: TRBD1; cdr3_nt: TGTGCCAGCAGAAGGGGGCCCACAGATACGCAGTATTTT; cdr3_aa: CASRRGPTDTQYF
j_call: TRBJ2-1; clone_size: -; v_call: TRBV11-2; d_call: TRBD2; cdr3_nt: TGTGCCAGCAGCTCCGGACTAGCGGCACACCCCTATGAGCAGTTCTTC; cdr3_aa: CASSSGLAAHPYEQFF
j_call: TRBJ2-5; clone_size: -; v_call: TRBV25-1; d_call: TRBD2; cdr3_nt: TGTGCCAGCAGACGAGCGGGAGGCGGGGAGACCCAGTACTTC; cdr3_aa: CASRRAGGGETQYF
j_call: TRBJ2-3; clone_size: -; v_call: TRBV5-4; d_call: TRBD2; cdr3_nt: TGTGCCAGCAGCCGGGAGGGCCGCACAGATACGCAGTATTTT; cdr3_aa: CASSREGRTDTQYF
j_call: TRBJ1-2; clone_size: few; v_call: TRBV28; d_call: -; cdr3_nt: TGTGCCAGCAATATACTGGGGAGGAACTATGGCTACACCTTC; cdr3_aa: CASNILGRNYGYTF
j_call: TRBJ2-5; clone_size: many; v_call: TRBV29-1; d_call: TRBD1; cdr3_nt: TGCAGCGTTGGTAGGGGACAGACCCAAGAGACCCAGTACTTC; cdr3_aa: CSVGRGQTQETQYF
j_call: TRBJ2-1; clone_size: many; v_call: TRBV11-2; d_call: TRBD2; cdr3_nt: TGTGCCAGCAGCTTGGGACTAGCGGCCTACAATGAGCAGTTCTTC; cdr3_aa: CASSLGLAAYNEQFF
j_call: TRBJ2-7; clone_size: few; v_call: TRBV28; d_call: TRBD2; cdr3_nt: TGTGCCAGCACCCCCAGCGGGAGGGCCTACGAGCAGTACTTC; cdr3_aa: CASTPSGRAYEQYF
j_call: TRBJ2-5; clone_size: -; v_call: TRBV5-1; d_call: -; cdr3_nt: TGCGCCAGCACCCTAGGGACTTCTCAAGAGACCCAGTACTTC; cdr3_aa: CASTLGTSQETQYF
j_call: TRBJ2-3; clone_size: few; v_call: TRBV5-6; d_call: -; cdr3_nt: TGTGCCAGCAGCCCCCCCGTGGGGACCCCTAGCACAGATACGCAGTATTTT; cdr3_aa: CASSPPVGTPSTDTQYF
j_call: TRBJ2-7; clone_size: -; v_call: TRBV20-1; d_call: -; cdr3_nt: TGCAGTGCACCGACTGGCCTCGGCGAGCAGTACTTC; cdr3_aa: CSAPTGLGEQYF
j_call: TRBJ1-1; clone_size: -; v_call: TRBV6-2/TRBV6-3; d_call: -; cdr3_nt: TGTGCCAGCAACAAAATTAGGGGTGAAGCTTTCTTT; cdr3_aa: CASNKIRGEAFF
j_call: TRBJ2-3; clone_size: few; v_call: TRBV25-1; d_call: -; cdr3_nt: TGTGCCAGCAGTGAAGAAGCGGTTACTAGCACAGATACGCAGTATTTT; cdr3_aa: CASSEEAVTSTDTQYF
j_call: TRBJ1-5; clone_size: few; v_call: TRBV7-2; d_call: -; cdr3_nt: TGTGCCAGCAGCTCCGGGGCGGGAAGCAATCAGCCCCAGCATTTT; cdr3_aa: CASSSGAGSNQPQHF
j_call: TRBJ2-2; clone_size: -; v_call: TRBV6-5; d_call: -; cdr3_nt: TGTGCCAGCAGTTCACTAGTTATGGCCGGGGAGCTGTTTTTT; cdr3_aa: CASSSLVMAGELFF
j_call: TRBJ2-1; clone_size: few; v_call: TRBV5-1; d_call: -; cdr3_nt: TGCGCCAGCAGCCGGCTGGGGGATTATGAGCAGTTCTTC; cdr3_aa: CASSRLGDYEQFF
j_call: TRBJ2-2; clone_size: few; v_call: TRBV4-3; d_call: TRBD1; cdr3_nt: TGCGCCAGCAGCTACCGGACAGGACAAAACACCGGGGAGCTGTTTTTT; cdr3_aa: CASSYRTGQNTGELFF
j_call: TRBJ2-3; clone_size: -; v_call: TRBV24-1; d_call: -; cdr3_nt: TGTGCCACCAGTTCAATGGTCGGGGGCACAGATACGCAGTATTTT; cdr3_aa: CATSSMVGGTDTQYF
j_call: TRBJ2-7; clone_size: few; v_call: TRBV6-2/TRBV6-3; d_call: TRBD2; cdr3_nt: TGTGCCAGCAGCCGGACTAGCGGGCACTCCTACGAGCAGTACTTC; cdr3_aa: CASSRTSGHSYEQYF
j_call: TRBJ2-2; clone_size: -; v_call: TRBV5-6; d_call: -; cdr3_nt: TGTGCCATCAGCTTGGGACTCCCGTCCTGGGAGCTGTTTTTT; cdr3_aa: CAISLGLPSWELFF
j_call: TRBJ1-4; clone_size: few; v_call: TRBV20-1; d_call: TRBD1; cdr3_nt: TGCAGTGCTCGGGGACAGGGGTTCGAAAAACTGTTTTTT; cdr3_aa: CSARGQGFEKLFF
j_call: TRBJ2-2; clone_size: many; v_call: TRBV5-1; d_call: -; cdr3_nt: TGCGCCAGCAGCCCAGGAGTGACGGCGACCGGGGAGCTGTTTTTT; cdr3_aa: CASSPGVTATGELFF
j_call: TRBJ2-2; clone_size: few; v_call: TRBV20-1; d_call: -; cdr3_nt: TGCAGTGCTACCTCCGAACCCACCGGGGAGCTGTTTTTT; cdr3_aa: CSATSEPTGELFF
j_call: TRBJ2-2; clone_size: few; v_call: TRBV7-9; d_call: -; cdr3_nt: TGTGCCAGCAGCTTGTCACCTACAGCGAACACCGGGGAGCTGTTTTTT; cdr3_aa: CASSLSPTANTGELFF
j_call: TRBJ2-7; clone_size: -; v_call: TRBV20-1; d_call: -; cdr3_nt: TGCAGTGCTAGCTTAAGCTACGAGCAGTACTTC; cdr3_aa: CSASLSYEQYF
j_call: TRBJ2-3; clone_size: -; v_call: TRBV20-1; d_call: -; cdr3_nt: TGCAGTGCTAGGTCGGGGACACAGACAGATACGCAGTATTTT; cdr3_aa: CSARSGTQTDTQYF
j_call: TRBJ2-3; clone_size: -; v_call: TRBV4-2; d_call: TRBD2; cdr3_nt: TGTGCCAGCAGCCATAAAGCGGGAGGGCCGGAAGATACGCAGTATTTT; cdr3_aa: CASSHKAGGPEDTQYF
j_call: TRBJ2-1; clone_size: -; v_call: TRBV25-1; d_call: -; cdr3_nt: TGTGCCAGCAGTATCGGAGACAATGAGCAGTTCTTC; cdr3_aa: CASSIGDNEQFF
j_call: TRBJ2-7; clone_size: -; v_call: TRBV18; d_call: -; cdr3_nt: TGTGCCAGCTCACCCCGAGGGGAAGGCGAGCAGTACTTC; cdr3_aa: CASSPRGEGEQYF
j_call: TRBJ2-3; clone_size: -; v_call: TRBV4-1; d_call: TRBD2; cdr3_nt: TGCGCCAGCAGCCAAGAATTAGCCCTTAGCGGGAGCGGCACAGATACGCAGTATTTT; cdr3_aa: CASSQELALSGSGTDTQYF
j_call: TRBJ1-2; clone_size: -; v_call: TRBV6-2/TRBV6-3; d_call: -; cdr3_nt: TGTGCCAGCAGTTACGTGGCTAACTATGGCTACACCTTC; cdr3_aa: CASSYVANYGYTF
j_call: TRBJ2-1; clone_size: -; v_call: TRBV12-5; d_call: TRBD1; cdr3_nt: TGTGCTAGTGGTATTGGACAGGGACCCTACAATGAGCAGTTCTTC; cdr3_aa: CASGIGQGPYNEQFF
j_call: TRBJ2-1; clone_size: -; v_call: TRBV20-1; d_call: TRBD1; cdr3_nt: TGCAGTGCTCAACAGTGGGACAGGGGGGGATACAATGAGCAGTTCTTC; cdr3_aa: CSAQQWDRGGYNEQFF
j_call: TRBJ2-7; clone_size: -; v_call: TRBV2; d_call: -; cdr3_nt: TGTGCCAGCAGTGACAGGGCGGCCTACGAGCAGTACTTC; cdr3_aa: CASSDRAAYEQYF
j_call: TRBJ1-2; clone_size: few; v_call: TRBV20-1; d_call: -; cdr3_nt: TGCAGTGCTAGCGGCTACACCTTC; cdr3_aa: CSASGYTF
j_call: TRBJ2-2; clone_size: few; v_call: TRBV3-1; d_call: TRBD2; cdr3_nt: TGTGCCAGCAGCCAAGTAGGGCTAGCGGGGAACACCGGGGAGCTGTTTTTT; cdr3_aa: CASSQVGLAGNTGELFF
j_call: TRBJ2-1; clone_size: -; v_call: TRBV12-3/TRBV12-4; d_call: TRBD2; cdr3_nt: TGTGCCAGCAGTCTATTTAGCGGGAGGGCAGGTGAGCAGTTCTTC; cdr3_aa: CASSLFSGRAGEQFF
j_call: TRBJ2-7; clone_size: -; v_call: TRBV29-1; d_call: -; cdr3_nt: TGCAGCGCGATTCTTAGCAGGGCATACGAGCAGTACTTC; cdr3_aa: CSAILSRAYEQYF
j_call: TRBJ2-7; clone_size: -; v_call: TRBV7-9; d_call: -; cdr3_nt: TGTGCCAGCAGCCTTCAGGCCGCCGGGGCGCAGTACTTC; cdr3_aa: CASSLQAAGAQYF
j_call: TRBJ1-1; clone_size: -; v_call: TRBV12-3/TRBV12-4; d_call: -; cdr3_nt: TGTGCCAGCAGTCGCCATACCGTTGACACTGAAGCTTTCTTT; cdr3_aa: CASSRHTVDTEAFF